This T cell receptor beta chain comes out of a study of OX40 agonist ivuxolimab in advanced cancers. Assay used: immunoSEQ multiplex PCR; TCRdb lists only in-frame clones, some missing. The data hold around 60,000 clones, with approximately 85% observed a single time. The J segment lost 2 bases and the V segment lost 6 bases, leaving 4 bases of the junction unmatched. CDR1 MNHEY and CDR2 SVGAGI come from the germline V gene. CDR3 size: 14 residues. This clonotype originated in an adult with an advanced solid tumor such as melanoma, head and neck, liver or kidney cancer. The material sequenced was CD4+ or CD8+ T cells sorted from blood, taken in a trial of the OX40 agonist ivuxolimab. The V call is TRBV6-5, the J call TRBJ1-2; 9 bases are a match to TRBD1. The CDR3: CASRGQGMNYGYTF. The CDR3 region has the DNA TGTGCCAGCAGGGGACAGGGTATGAACTATGGCTACACCTTC.